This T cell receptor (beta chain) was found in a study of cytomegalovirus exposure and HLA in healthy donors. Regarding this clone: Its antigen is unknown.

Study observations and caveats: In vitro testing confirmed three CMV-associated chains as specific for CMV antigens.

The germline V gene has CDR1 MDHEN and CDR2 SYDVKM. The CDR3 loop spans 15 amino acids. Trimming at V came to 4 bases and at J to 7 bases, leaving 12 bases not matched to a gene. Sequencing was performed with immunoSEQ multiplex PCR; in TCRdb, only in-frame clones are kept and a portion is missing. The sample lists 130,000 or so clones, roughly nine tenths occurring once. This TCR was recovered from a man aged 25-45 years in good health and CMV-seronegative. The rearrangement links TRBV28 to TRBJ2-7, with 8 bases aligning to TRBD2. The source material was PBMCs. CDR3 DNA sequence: TGTGCCAGCAGTTCCATCGGGGGGGGTCCGAGGGAGCAGTACTTC. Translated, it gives CASSSIGGGPREQYF.